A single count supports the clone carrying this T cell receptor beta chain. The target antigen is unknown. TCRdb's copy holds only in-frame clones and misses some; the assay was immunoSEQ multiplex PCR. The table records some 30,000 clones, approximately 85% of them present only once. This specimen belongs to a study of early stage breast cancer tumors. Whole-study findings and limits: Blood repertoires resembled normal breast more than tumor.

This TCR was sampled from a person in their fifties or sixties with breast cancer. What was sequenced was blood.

The chain's CDR3 is CASSDQATNTEAFF. Written as DNA, the CDR3 is TGTGCCAGCAGTGATCAGGCTACGAACACTGAAGCTTTCTTT. The chain carries TRBV25-1 and TRBJ1-1; D call uncertain. Germline lookup yields CDR1 MGHDK and CDR2 SYGVNS. The CDR3 runs to 14 residues. V was trimmed by 3 bases and J by 1 base, leaving 9 bases between them.